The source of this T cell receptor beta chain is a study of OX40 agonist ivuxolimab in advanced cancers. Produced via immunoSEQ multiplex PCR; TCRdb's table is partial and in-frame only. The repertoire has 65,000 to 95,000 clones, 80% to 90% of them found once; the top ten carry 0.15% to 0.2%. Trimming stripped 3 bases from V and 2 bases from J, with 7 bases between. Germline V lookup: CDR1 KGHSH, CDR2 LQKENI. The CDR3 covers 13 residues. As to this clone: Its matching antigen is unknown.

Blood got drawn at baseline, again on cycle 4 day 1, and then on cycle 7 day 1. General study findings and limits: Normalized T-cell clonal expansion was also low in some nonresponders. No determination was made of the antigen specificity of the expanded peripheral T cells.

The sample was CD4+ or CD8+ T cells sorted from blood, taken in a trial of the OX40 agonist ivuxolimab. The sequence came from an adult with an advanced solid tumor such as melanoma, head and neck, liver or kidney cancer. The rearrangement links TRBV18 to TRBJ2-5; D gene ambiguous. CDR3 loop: CASSPDIQETQYF. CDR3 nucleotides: TGTGCCAGCTCACCCGACATACAAGAGACCCAGTACTTC.